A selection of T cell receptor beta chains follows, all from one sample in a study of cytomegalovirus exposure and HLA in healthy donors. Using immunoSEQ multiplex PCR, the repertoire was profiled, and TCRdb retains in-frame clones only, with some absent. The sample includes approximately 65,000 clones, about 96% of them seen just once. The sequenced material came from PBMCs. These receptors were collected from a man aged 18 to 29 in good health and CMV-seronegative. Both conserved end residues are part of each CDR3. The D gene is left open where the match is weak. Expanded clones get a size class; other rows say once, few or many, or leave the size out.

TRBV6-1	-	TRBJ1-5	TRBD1	TGTGCCAGCAGTGCCGGAGACAGGGGTTATAGCAATCAGCCCCAGCATTTT	CASSAGDRGYSNQPQHF
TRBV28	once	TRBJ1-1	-	TGTGCCAGCAGGGATACAGGGTTTAACACTGAAGCTTTCTTT	CASRDTGFNTEAFF
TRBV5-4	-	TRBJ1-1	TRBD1	TGTGCCAGCAGCTTTTACAGGGGCAGAGACACTGAAGCTTTCTTT	CASSFYRGRDTEAFF
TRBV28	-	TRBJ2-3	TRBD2	TGTGCCAGCAGTGAGGAGGGACTAGCGAATACAGATACGCAGTATTTT	CASSEEGLANTDTQYF
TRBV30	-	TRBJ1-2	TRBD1	TGTGCCTGGAGTCCGGGACAGGGGATGGATGGCTACACCTTC	CAWSPGQGMDGYTF
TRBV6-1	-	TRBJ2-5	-	TGTGCCAGCAGCCCCCAGGAAGAGACCCAGTACTTC	CASSPQEETQYF
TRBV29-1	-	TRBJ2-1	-	TGCAGCGTTGAAGGGGAGGAGGGTCGCCGCTACAATGAGCAGTTCTTC	CSVEGEEGRRYNEQFF
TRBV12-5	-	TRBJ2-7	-	TGTGCTAGTGGTCGGGACACTACCTACGAGCAGTACTTC	CASGRDTTYEQYF
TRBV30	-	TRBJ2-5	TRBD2	TGTGCCTGGGCCCACGGCGGGAGACGGGAGACCCAGTACTTC	CAWAHGGRRETQYF
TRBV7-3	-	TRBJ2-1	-	TGTGCCAGCAGCGGACCGACTAGTTCCTACAATGAGCAGTTCTTC	CASSGPTSSYNEQFF
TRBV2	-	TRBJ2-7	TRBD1	TGTGCCAGCAGTGAAACCGGGACAGGGTACAACGAGCAGTACTTC	CASSETGTGYNEQYF
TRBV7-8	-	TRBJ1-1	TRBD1	TGTGCCAGCAGCTTCAGGGGGTTGAATGCTTTCTTT	CASSFRGLNAFF
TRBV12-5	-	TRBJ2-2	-	TGTGCTAGTGGTTTTCTTGGAGGGAATTCTTTGGGCACCGGGGAGCTGTTTTTT	CASGFLGGNSLGTGELFF
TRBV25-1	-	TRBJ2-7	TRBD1	TGTGCCAGCAGCTCTTTCAGGACAGGAACCTACGAGCAGTACTTC	CASSSFRTGTYEQYF
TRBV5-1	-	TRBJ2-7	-	TGCGCCAGCAGCTTGGCGCCGGGACAAGGACCCTACGAGCAGTACTTC	CASSLAPGQGPYEQYF
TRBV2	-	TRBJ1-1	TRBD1	TGTGCCAGCAGTGAGGGGACAGGGACTGAAGCTTTCTTT	CASSEGTGTEAFF
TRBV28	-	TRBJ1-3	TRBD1	TGTGCCAGCAGTTTACGGACAGGGAGGTACACCATATATTTT	CASSLRTGRYTIYF
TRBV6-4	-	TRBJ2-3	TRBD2	TGTGCCAGCCAGCGTCTAGCGGGGACCACAGATACGCAGTATTTT	CASQRLAGTTDTQYF
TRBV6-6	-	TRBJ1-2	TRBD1	TGTGCCAGCAGTGTGGACAGGGCCGGTGGCTACACCTTC	CASSVDRAGGYTF
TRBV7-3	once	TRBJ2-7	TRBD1	TGTGCCAGCAGCCTAACCGGAGGACAGGCCGCACAGTACTTC	CASSLTGGQAAQYF
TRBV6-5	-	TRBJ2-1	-	TGTGCCAGCAGTTACGCGAAGTCCTACAATGAGCAGTTCTTC	CASSYAKSYNEQFF
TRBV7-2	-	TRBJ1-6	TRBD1	TGTGCCAGCAGCTCAGACAGGGGAAATGTGAATTCACCCCTCCACTTT	CASSSDRGNVNSPLHF
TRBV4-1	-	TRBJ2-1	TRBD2	TGCGCCAGCAGCGGCGGGACTAGCGGGAGACACAATGAGCAGTTCTTC	CASSGGTSGRHNEQFF
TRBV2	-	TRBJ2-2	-	TGTGCCAGCAAGAACAGGGTGGAAACCGGGGAGCTGTTTTTT	CASKNRVETGELFF